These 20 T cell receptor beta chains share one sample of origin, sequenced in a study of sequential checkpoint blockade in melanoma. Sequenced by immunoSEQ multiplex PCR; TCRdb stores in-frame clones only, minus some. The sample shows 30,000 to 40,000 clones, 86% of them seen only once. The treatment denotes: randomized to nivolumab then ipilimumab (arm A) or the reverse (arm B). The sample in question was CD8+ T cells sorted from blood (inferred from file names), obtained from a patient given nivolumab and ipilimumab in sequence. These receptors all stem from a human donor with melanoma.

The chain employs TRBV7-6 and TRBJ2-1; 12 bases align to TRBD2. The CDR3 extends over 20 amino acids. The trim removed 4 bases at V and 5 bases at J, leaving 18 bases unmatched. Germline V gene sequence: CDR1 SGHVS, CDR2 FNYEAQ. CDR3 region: CASSSKRGPSGRAGNNEQFF. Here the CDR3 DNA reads TGTGCCAGCAGCTCAAAACGGGGGCCTAGCGGGAGGGCCGGTAACAATGAGCAGTTCTTC. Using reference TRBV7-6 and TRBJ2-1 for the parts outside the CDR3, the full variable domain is GAGVSQSPRYKVTKRGQDVALRCDPISGHVSLYWYRQALGQGPEFLTYFNYEAQQDKSGLPNDRFSAERPEGSISTLTIQRTEQRDSAMYRCASSSKRGPSGRAGNNEQFFGPGTRLTVL.

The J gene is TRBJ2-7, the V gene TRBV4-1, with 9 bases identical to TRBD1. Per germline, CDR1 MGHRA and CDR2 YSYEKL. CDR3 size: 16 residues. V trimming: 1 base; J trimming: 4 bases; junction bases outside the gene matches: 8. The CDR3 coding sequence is TGCGCCAGCAGCCAAGGTTACAGGGGGCTAGGGTACGAGCAGTACTTC. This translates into CASSQGYRGLGYEQYF.

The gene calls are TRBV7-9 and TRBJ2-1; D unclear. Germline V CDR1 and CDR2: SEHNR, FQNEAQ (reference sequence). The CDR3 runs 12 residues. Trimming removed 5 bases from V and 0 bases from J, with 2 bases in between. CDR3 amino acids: CASSHSYNEQFF. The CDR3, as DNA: TGTGCCAGCAGCCACTCCTACAATGAGCAGTTCTTC.

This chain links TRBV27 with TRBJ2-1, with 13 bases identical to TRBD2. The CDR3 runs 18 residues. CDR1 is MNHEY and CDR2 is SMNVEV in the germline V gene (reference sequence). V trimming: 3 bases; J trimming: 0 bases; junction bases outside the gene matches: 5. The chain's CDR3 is CASSFGTSGTLSYNEQFF. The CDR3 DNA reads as TGTGCCAGCAGTTTTGGGACTAGCGGGACCCTCTCCTACAATGAGCAGTTCTTC.

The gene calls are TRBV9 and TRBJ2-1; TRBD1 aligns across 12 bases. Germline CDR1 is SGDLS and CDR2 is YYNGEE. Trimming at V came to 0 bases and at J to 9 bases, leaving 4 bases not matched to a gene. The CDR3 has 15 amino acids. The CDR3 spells CASSVEGQGAGEQFF. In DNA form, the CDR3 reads TGTGCCAGCAGCGTAGAGGGACAGGGGGCAGGTGAGCAGTTCTTC.

The CDR3 loop reads CASSPLSDSPLHF. The CDR3 coding sequence is TGTGCCAGCAGCCCTCTTTCGGATTCACCCCTCCACTTT. The rearrangement uses TRBV7-9 and TRBJ1-6; D ambiguous. V dropped 5 bases and J dropped 8 bases, with 10 bases sitting between them. The CDR3 is made up of 13 amino acids. Germline assignment: CDR1 SEHNR and CDR2 FQNEAQ (reference sequence).

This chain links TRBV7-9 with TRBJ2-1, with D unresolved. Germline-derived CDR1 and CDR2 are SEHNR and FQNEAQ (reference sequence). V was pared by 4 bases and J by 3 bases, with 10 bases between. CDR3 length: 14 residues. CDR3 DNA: TGTGCCAGCAGCTCCACAAACAGCTACAATGAGCAGTTCTTC. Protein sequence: CASSSTNSYNEQFF.

The CDR3 bases are TGTGCCAGCAGTCGCAAAGGGGAAGAGACCCAGTACTTC. As protein: CASSRKGEETQYF. J is TRBJ2-5 and V is TRBV27, with a possible D match to TRBD1 (5 bases). The CDR3 extends over 13 amino acids. Germline CDR1 MNHEY, CDR2 SMNVEV (reference sequence). The V end was cut by 5 bases, the J end by 3 bases, with 10 bases between.

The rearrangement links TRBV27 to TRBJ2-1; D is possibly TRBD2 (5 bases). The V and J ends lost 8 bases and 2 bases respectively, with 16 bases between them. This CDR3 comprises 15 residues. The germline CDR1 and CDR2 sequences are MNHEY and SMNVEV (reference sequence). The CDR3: CASAELVTAYNEQFF. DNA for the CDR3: TGTGCCAGCGCAGAACTAGTGACCGCCTACAATGAGCAGTTCTTC.

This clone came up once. This CDR3 reads CASSLISGNTGELFF. The CDR3 coding sequence is TGCGCCAGCAGCTTGATTAGCGGTAACACCGGGGAGCTGTTTTTT. The gene calls are TRBV5-1 and TRBJ2-2, with D perhaps matching TRBD2 (6 bases). V lost 1 base to trimming and J lost 2 bases, with 9 bases between them. The length of the CDR3 is 15 residues. Per the germline V gene, CDR1 is SGHRS and CDR2 is YFSETQ.

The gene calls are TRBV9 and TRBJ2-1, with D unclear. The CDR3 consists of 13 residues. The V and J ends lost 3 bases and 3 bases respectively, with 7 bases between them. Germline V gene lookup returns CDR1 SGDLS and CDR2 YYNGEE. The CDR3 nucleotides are TGTGCCAGCAGCGGGTTCAGCTACAATGAGCAGTTCTTC. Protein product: CASSGFSYNEQFF.

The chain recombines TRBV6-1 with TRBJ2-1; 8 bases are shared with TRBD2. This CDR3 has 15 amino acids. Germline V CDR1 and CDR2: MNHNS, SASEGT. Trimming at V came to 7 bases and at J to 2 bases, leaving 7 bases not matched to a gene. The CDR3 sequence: CASKVETSAYNEQFF. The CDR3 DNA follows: TGTGCCAGCAAGGTGGAGACTAGCGCCTACAATGAGCAGTTCTTC.

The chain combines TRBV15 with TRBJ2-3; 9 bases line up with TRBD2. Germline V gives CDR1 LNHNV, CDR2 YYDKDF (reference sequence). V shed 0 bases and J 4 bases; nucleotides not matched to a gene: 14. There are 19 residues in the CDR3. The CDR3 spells CATSRDMGNSGSFPDTQYF. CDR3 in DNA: TGTGCCACCAGCAGAGATATGGGTAATAGCGGGAGCTTCCCAGATACGCAGTATTTT. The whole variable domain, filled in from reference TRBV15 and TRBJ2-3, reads DAMVIQNPRYQVTQFGKPVTLSCSQTLNHNVMYWYQQKSSQAPKLLFHYYDKDFNNEADTPDNFQSRRPNTSFCFLDIRSPGLGDTAMYLCATSRDMGNSGSFPDTQYFGPGTRLTVL.

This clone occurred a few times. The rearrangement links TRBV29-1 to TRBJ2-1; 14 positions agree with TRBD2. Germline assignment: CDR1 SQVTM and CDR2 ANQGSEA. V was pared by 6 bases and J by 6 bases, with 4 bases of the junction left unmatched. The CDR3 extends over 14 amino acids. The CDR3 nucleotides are TGCAGCGTGGCCGGGACTAGCGGGAGCAATGAGCAGTTCTTC. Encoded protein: CSVAGTSGSNEQFF.

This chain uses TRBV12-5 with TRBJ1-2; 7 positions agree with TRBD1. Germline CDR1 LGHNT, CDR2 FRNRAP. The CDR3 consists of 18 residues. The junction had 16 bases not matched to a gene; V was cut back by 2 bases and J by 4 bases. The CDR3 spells CASGLPTTGTERIYGYTF. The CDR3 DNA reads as TGTGCTAGTGGTTTGCCAACTACTGGGACAGAAAGAATCTATGGCTACACCTTC.

The CDR3 region is CASSDPAWRAFF. CDR3 DNA: TGTGCCAGCAGTGACCCGGCATGGCGGGCTTTCTTT. The chain links TRBV25-1 to TRBJ1-1; no definite D call. The germline V gene has CDR1 MGHDK and CDR2 SYGVNS. The CDR3 loop spans 12 amino acids. Trimming pared 3 bases from V and 11 bases from J, leaving 13 bases between.

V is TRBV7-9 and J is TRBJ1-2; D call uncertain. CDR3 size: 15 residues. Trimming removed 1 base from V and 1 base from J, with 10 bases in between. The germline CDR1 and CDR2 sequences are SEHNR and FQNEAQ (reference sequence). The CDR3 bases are TGTGCCAGCAGCTTAGGGCAGAACCTTAACTATGGCTACACCTTC. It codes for CASSLGQNLNYGYTF.

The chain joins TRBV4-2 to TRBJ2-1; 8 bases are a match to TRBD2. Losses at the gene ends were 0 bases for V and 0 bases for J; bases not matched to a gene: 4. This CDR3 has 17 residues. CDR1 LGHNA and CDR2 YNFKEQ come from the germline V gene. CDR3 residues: CASSQDRAGGSYNEQFF. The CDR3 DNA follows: TGTGCCAGCAGCCAAGATCGGGCGGGAGGCTCCTACAATGAGCAGTTCTTC.

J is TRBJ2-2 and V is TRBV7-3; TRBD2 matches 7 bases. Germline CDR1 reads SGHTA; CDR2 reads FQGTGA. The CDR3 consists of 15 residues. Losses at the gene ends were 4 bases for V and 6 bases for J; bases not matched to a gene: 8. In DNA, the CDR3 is TGTGCCAGCAGCTCGGGGGGAATGTCCTCCGGGGAGCTGTTTTTT. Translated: CASSSGGMSSGELFF.

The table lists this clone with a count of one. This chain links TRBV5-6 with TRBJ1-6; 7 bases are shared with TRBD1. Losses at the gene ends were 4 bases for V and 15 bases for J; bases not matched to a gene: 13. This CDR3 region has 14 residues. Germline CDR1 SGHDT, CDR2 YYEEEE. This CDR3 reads CASSPGQVVRHLHF. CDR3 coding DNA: TGTGCCAGCAGCCCCGGACAGGTGGTTCGTCACCTCCACTTT.